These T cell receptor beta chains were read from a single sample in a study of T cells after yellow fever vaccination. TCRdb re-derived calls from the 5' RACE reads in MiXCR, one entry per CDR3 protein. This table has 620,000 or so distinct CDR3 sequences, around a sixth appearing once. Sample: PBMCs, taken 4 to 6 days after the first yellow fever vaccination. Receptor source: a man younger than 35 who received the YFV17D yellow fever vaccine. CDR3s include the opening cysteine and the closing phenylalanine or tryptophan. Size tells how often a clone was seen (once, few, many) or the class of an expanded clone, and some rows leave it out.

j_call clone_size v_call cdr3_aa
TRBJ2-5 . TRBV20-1 CSASATPEDRETQYF
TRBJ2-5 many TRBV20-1 CSARTPSGQETQYF
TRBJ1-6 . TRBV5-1 CASSFRTGDSPLHF
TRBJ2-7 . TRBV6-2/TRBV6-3 CASRPPGSYEQYF
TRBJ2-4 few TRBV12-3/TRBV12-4 CASSPQGVAKNIQYF
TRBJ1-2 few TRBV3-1 CASSQGSELTNYGYTF
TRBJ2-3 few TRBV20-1 CSATPGLRGASTDTQYF
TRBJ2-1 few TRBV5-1 CASSFNAGGDNEQFF
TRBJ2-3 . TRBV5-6 CASSSSGLASTDTQYF
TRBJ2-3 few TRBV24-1 CATSDLADSTDTQYF
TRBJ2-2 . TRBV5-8 CASSSSGAPNTGELFF
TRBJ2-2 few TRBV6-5 CASRRAAGELFF
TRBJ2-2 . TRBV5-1 CASSFRPPGQGTSGELFF
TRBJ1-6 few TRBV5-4 CASSPRRDANSPLHF
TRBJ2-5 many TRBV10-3 CATRRKGAQEETQYF
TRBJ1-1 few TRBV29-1 CSVAPRLGVTEAFF
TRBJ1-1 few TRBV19 CASSSRTRSATEAFF
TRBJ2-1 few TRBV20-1 CSAPDSGGDNEQFF
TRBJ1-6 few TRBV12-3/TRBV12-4 CASSPQGKGSPLHF